Below, one T cell receptor (beta chain) is given with its context. Its antigen is not known. This sample was included in a study of vaccination and CD4 T cells after COVID-19. General study results and limits: Looking at convalescent patients, 304 of their 307 vaccine-specific clones were spike mono-reactive.

Indicated treatment: approximately 10-day PBMC culture with coronavirus spike peptide pools or control peptides (ViraFEST assay). Germline-derived CDR1 and CDR2 are MNHNS and SASEGT. This CDR3 contains 13 residues. With 6 bases removed from V and 5 bases from J, the gap between germline ends came to 13 bases. CD4+ T cells that had been cultured provided DNA sequenced with the Oncomine TCR Beta short-read assay. A single record per CDR3 protein comes from TCRdb applying MiXCR to the PCR reads. The data show 12,000 or so distinct CDR3 sequences, approximately 55% seen once. The TCR comes from a human donor who had recovered from COVID-19. This chain links TRBV6-1 with TRBJ1-1; D gene uncertain. Sequencing used CD4+ T cells from blood, cultured in vitro. The CDR3: CASRDLGRTEAFF. As DNA, the CDR3 is TGTGCCAGCAGAGACCTAGGAAGGACTGAAGCTTTCTTT.